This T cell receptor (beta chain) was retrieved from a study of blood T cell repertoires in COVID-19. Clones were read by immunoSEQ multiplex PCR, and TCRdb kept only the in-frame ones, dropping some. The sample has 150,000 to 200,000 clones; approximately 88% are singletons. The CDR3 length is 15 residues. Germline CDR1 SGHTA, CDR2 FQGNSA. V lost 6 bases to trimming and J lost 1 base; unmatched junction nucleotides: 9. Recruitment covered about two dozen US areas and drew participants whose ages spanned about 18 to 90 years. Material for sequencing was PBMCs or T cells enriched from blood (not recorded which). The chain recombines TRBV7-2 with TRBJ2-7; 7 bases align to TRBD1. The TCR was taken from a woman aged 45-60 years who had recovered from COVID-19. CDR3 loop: CASSTRTGPSYEQYF. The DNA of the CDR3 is TGTGCCAGCAGTACGCGGACAGGACCTTCCTACGAGCAGTACTTC. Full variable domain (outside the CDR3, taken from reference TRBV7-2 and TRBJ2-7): GAGVSQSPSNKVTEKGKDVELRCDPISGHTALYWYRQSLGQGLEFLIYFQGNSAPDKSGLPSDRFSAERTGGSVSTLTIQRTQQEDSAVYLCASSTRTGPSYEQYFGPGTRLTVT.